Each of the 11 T cell receptor beta chains below was sequenced from the same sample in a study of CD8+CD57+ T cells in acquired aplastic anemia. The study profiled TCR beta VDJ and CDR3 using genomic DNA as template. TCRdb recomputed calls from the reads with MiXCR, one row per CDR3 protein. The sample records some 130,000 distinct CDR3 sequences, 35% to 50% being singletons. The sequenced sample consisted of sorted CD4+, CD8+, or CD8+CD57+ T cells (not recorded which) from PBMCs. These receptor sequences come from a human donor in good health, serving as a control.

This clonotype was counted many times. This chain uses TRBV10-1 with TRBJ2-1; D is ambiguous. The ends were cut back, 4 bases at V and 10 bases at J, with 17 bases in the middle. This CDR3 contains 14 residues. Germline CDR1 is WNHNN and CDR2 is SYGVQD (reference sequence). As DNA, the CDR3 is TGCGCCAGCAGTGTAACCAGATCCGCATCCGAGCAGTTCTTC. Amino acids: CASSVTRSASEQFF.

Points on this clonotype: A much bigger clone sits one base away, suggesting this may be a read error. The rearrangement joins TRBV15 to TRBJ2-3, with 9 nucleotides matching TRBD2. CDR1 LNHNV and CDR2 YYDKDF come from the germline V gene (reference sequence). The CDR3 covers 17 residues. Trimming cost V 3 bases and J 2 bases; bases outside gene matches: 9. The CDR3 DNA reads TGTGCCACCAGCAGGGGGATTAGCGGGGGATCCACAGATACGCAGTATTTT. Residues: CATSRGISGGSTDTQYF. The full variable domain, with the rest looked up from reference TRBV15 and TRBJ2-3, is DAMVIQNPRYQVTQFGKPVTLSCSQTLNHNVMYWYQQKSSQAPKLLFHYYDKDFNNEADTPDNFQSRRPNTSFCFLDIRSPGLGDTAMYLCATSRGISGGSTDTQYFGPGTRLTVL.

The table lists this clonotype with a few counts. This chain links TRBV18 with TRBJ1-2; a possible D gene is TRBD1 (6 bases). From germline, CDR1 is KGHSH and CDR2 LQKENI. V was pared by 6 bases and J by 5 bases, with 13 bases between. The CDR3 contains 13 residues. CDR3 protein: CASSPGEIYGYTF. DNA for the CDR3: TGTGCCAGCTCCCCAGGGGAGATATATGGCTACACCTTC.

This clonotype is deemed medium-sized. The chain combines TRBV29-1 with TRBJ1-6, with D possibly TRBD1 on 5 matching bases. The CDR3 has 15 amino acids. CDR1 SQVTM and CDR2 ANQGSEA come from the germline V gene. The V end lost 3 bases, the J end lost 8 bases, and 17 bases lay between the germline ends. The CDR3 nucleotides are TGCAGCGTTGATTGGATTACAGGCTACCATTCACCCCTCCACTTT. Its protein is CSVDWITGYHSPLHF.

The V call is TRBV29-1, the J call TRBJ1-2; D not certain. Germline V gives CDR1 SQVTM, CDR2 ANQGSEA. This CDR3 has 11 residues. V was clipped by 8 bases and J by 7 bases, with 14 bases between them. DNA for the CDR3: TGCAGCCTCGAGGGCCCGGGTGGCTACACCTTC. This sequence encodes CSLEGPGGYTF. The whole variable domain, filled in from reference TRBV29-1 and TRBJ1-2, reads SAVISQKPSRDICQRGTSLTIQCQVDSQVTMMFWYRQQPGQSLTLIATANQGSEATYESGFVIDKFPISRPNLTFSTLTVSNMSPEDSSIYLCSLEGPGGYTFGSGTRLTVV.

This clonotype was recorded many times. The J gene is TRBJ1-6, the V gene TRBV6-1, with a weak D call TRBD1 (6 bases). V shed 4 bases and J shed 10 bases, with 8 bases lying between them. Germline CDR1 MNHNS, CDR2 SASEGT. This CDR3 has 12 amino acids. This chain's CDR3 is CASSAGASPLHF. CDR3 coding DNA: TGTGCCAGCAGTGCAGGGGCCTCACCCCTCCACTTT.

This clonotype was seen ten or more times. This chain uses TRBV3-1 with TRBJ2-3; D unclear. Germline V gene lookup returns CDR1 LGHDT and CDR2 YNNKEL (reference sequence). V gave up 7 bases and J gave up 5 bases, with 7 bases separating them. The CDR3 is 11 residues long. This chain's CDR3 is CASKMEDTQYF. In nucleotides, the CDR3 is TGTGCCAGCAAAATGGAAGATACGCAGTATTTT.

This clonotype appeared a few times. The chain uses TRBV6-1 and TRBJ2-3, with TRBD1 matching 8 bases. J lost 2 bases, V lost 4 bases, and 14 bases had no gene match. The CDR3 has 18 amino acids. CDR1 and CDR2 (germline): MNHNS, SASEGT. DNA of the CDR3: TGTGCCAGCAGTGGGGGGTGGTTTGGGACAGGCTCCACAGATACGCAGTATTTT. It translates to CASSGGWFGTGSTDTQYF.

V is TRBV24-1 and J is TRBJ2-2, with unresolved D. The CDR3 length is 12 residues. The V end was cut by 4 bases, the J end by 5 bases, with 4 bases between. CDR1 is KGHDR, CDR2 SFDVKD, per germline. The CDR3 sequence: CATSEPTGELFF. For the CDR3, the DNA is TGTGCCACCAGTGAGCCTACCGGGGAGCTGTTTTTT.

This chain uses TRBV7-2 with TRBJ2-1, with 7 positions matching TRBD1. The J segment lost 2 bases and the V segment lost 5 bases, leaving 9 bases of the junction unmatched. This CDR3 has 16 residues. CDR1 is SGHTA, CDR2 FQGNSA, per germline. CDR3 nucleotide sequence: TGTGCCAGCAGCCCCGCAAGGGACAGAGCCTACAATGAGCAGTTCTTC. This sequence encodes CASSPARDRAYNEQFF.

As regards this clonotype: A much larger clone is a single base away; this may be a read error. The chain links TRBV12-3 or TRBV12-4 to TRBJ2-1; the D is unclear. This CDR3 has 16 amino acids. Trimming left V 2 bases short and J 0 bases short, with 11 bases between. CDR3 residues: CASSLRRRSSYNEQFF. The CDR3 DNA follows: TGTGCCAGCAGTTTAAGACGGCGGAGCTCCTACAATGAGCAGTTCTTC.